This T cell receptor beta chain was captured in a study of tumor-infiltrating lymphocytes in oesophageal squamous cell carcinoma (TCRdb year 2016). On this clonotype: Its specific antigen is unknown. No base-level quality is on record; no much larger clone is a single base apart.

Library creation used PCR. Sequencing was carried out with an Illumina HiSeq 2000. TCRdb reanalyzed the raw reads on its own, using fastp at Q25 for trimming and MiXCR for clone calling, and kept in-frame beta chains. CDR3 protein duplicates are merged, each entry listing the most common genes and DNA. The table for this sample lists 20,000 or so distinct CDR3 sequences; around 34% of them were counted only once. The top ten hold roughly 19% of the sample. The source of this sequence is a female donor with esophageal squamous cell carcinoma. The sequenced material came from esophageal tumor tissue.

The CDR3: CASSDRWQGFDGYTF. The DNA sequence is TGTGCCAGCAGTGATCGTTGGCAGGGTTTCGATGGCTACACCTTC. Recombination joined TRBV6-1 with TRBJ2-7; a tentative D match to TRBD1 spans 5 bases. The J call may be wrong; the DNA end is better matched by TRBJ1-2. Reading from cysteine to phenylalanine, the CDR3 counts 15 amino acids. Only the CDR3 part of the read is kept: 45 bases, read in frame from the first base. As encoded in the germline V gene, CDR1 is MNHNS while CDR2 is SASEGT.